What follows is one T cell receptor beta chain and its context. The antigen remains unidentified. The data originate from a study of Ad26.COV2.S vaccination and SARS-CoV-2 variants. Overall study findings and caveats: Post-vaccination spike-specific CD8+ and CD4+ T cell responses reportedly had substantial breadth. Relative to placebo recipients, vaccine recipients exhibited elevated spike-specific TCR breadth.

The CDR3 sequence is 14 residues long. The V end was cut by 9 bases, the J end by 0 bases, with 15 bases between. Germline-derived CDR1 and CDR2 are SNHLY and FYNNEI. The protocol was immunoSEQ multiplex PCR, while the TCRdb copy is restricted to in-frame clones and leaves out a portion. Among 150,000 to 200,000 clones listed, roughly nine tenths were seen once. The material sequenced was peripheral blood, taken after recovery from COVID-19. This TCR was sampled from a human donor who had recovered from COVID-19. The chain carries TRBV2 and TRBJ2-7; perhaps TRBD1 as D (6 bases). CDR3 in DNA: TGTGCCAGTTCCCCAGGGGAGTCCTCCTACGAGCAGTACTTC. This gives the protein CASSPGESSYEQYF.